These 8 T cell receptor beta chains were all obtained from the same sample, sequenced in a study of cytomegalovirus exposure and HLA in healthy donors. Researchers ran the PCR with 60 Vbeta and 13 Jbeta primers. The table came from immunoSEQ multiplex PCR; TCRdb's copy has only in-frame clones and leaves some out. The table records some 200,000 clones, roughly 77% of them present only once. The specimen sequenced was PBMCs. The receptors come from a male donor in good health and CMV-seropositive.

The genes are TRBV5-1 and TRBJ2-2; TRBD2 aligns across 8 bases. J lost 2 bases, V lost 3 bases, and 6 bases had no gene match. The CDR3 sequence is 16 residues long. Germline CDR1 is SGHRS and CDR2 is YFSETQ. This CDR3 reads CASSSYAGGNTGELFF. The CDR3 region has the DNA TGCGCCAGCAGCTCATATGCGGGGGGTAACACCGGGGAGCTGTTTTTT. The variable domain in full, completed from reference TRBV5-1 and TRBJ2-2, reads KAGVTQTPRYLIKTRGQQVTLSCSPISGHRSVSWYQQTPGQGLQFLFEYFSETQRNKGNFPGRFSGRQFSNSRSEMNVSTLELGDSALYLCASSSYAGGNTGELFFGEGSRLTVL.

The CDR3 DNA sequence: TGCAGCGTTGACGTTTCTCCGGGACAGCCCCAGCATTTT. Its translation: CSVDVSPGQPQHF. This rearrangement joins TRBV29-1 to TRBJ1-5; D is unclear. CDR1 is SQVTM, CDR2 ANQGSEA, per germline. This CDR3 is 13 amino acids long. Trimming cost V 3 bases and J 7 bases, with 13 bases left between them.

This rearrangement joins TRBV5-1 to TRBJ2-1; 7 bases agree with TRBD2. Trimming took 4 bases from V and 1 from J; bases not matched to a gene: 5. Germline CDR1 is SGHRS and CDR2 is YFSETQ. CDR3 length: 15 amino acids. CDR3 bases: TGCGCCAGCAGCCCGGGACTACAATCCTACAATGAGCAGTTCTTC. This encodes CASSPGLQSYNEQFF. Complete variable domain (other parts from reference TRBV5-1 and TRBJ2-1): KAGVTQTPRYLIKTRGQQVTLSCSPISGHRSVSWYQQTPGQGLQFLFEYFSETQRNKGNFPGRFSGRQFSNSRSEMNVSTLELGDSALYLCASSPGLQSYNEQFFGPGTRLTVL.

This clone was counted once. J is TRBJ2-6 and V is TRBV7-3; TRBD2 agrees at 8 bases. Per the germline V gene, CDR1 is SGHTA and CDR2 is FQGTGA. The CDR3 has 17 amino acids. Trimming at V came to 4 bases and at J to 1 base, leaving 6 bases not matched to a gene. In DNA form, the CDR3 reads TGTGCCAGCAGCTCGGCGGGCGGGAGGTCTGGGGCCAACGTCCTGACTTTC. Amino acids: CASSSAGGRSGANVLTF.

The chain couples TRBV19 to TRBJ2-7, with 9 bases aligning to TRBD1. The CDR3 runs 15 residues. The germline gives CDR1 LNHDA, CDR2 SQIVND (reference sequence). The J segment lost 2 bases and the V segment lost 5 bases, leaving 7 bases of the junction unmatched. The CDR3 is CASSLGTGITYEQYF. For the CDR3, the DNA is TGTGCCAGTAGTTTGGGGACAGGGATCACCTACGAGCAGTACTTC.

V usage is TRBV21-1 and J usage is TRBJ2-7; the table calls TRBD2, which could not be checked here. TRBV21-1 is noted as a pseudogene. CDR3 length: 18 amino acids. The DNA of the CDR3 is TGTGCCAGCAGCAAGGTAGCGGGAGGACTTGTTCGATCCTACGAGCAGTACTTC. Its translation: CASSKVAGGLVRSYEQYF.

The chain employs TRBV7-9 and TRBJ1-6, with D possibly TRBD1 on 5 matching bases. V shed 5 bases and J shed 0 bases, with 8 bases lying between them. CDR3 length: 15 amino acids. Germline V lookup: CDR1 SEHNR, CDR2 FQNEAQ (reference sequence). The CDR3: CASSADSSYNSPLHF. CDR3 nucleotides: TGTGCCAGCAGCGCTGACAGCTCCTATAATTCACCCCTCCACTTT.

This rearrangement joins TRBV11-3 to TRBJ2-5, with D perhaps matching TRBD1 (6 bases). The germline V gene has CDR1 SGHNT and CDR2 YENEEA. V was trimmed by 5 bases and J by 3 bases, leaving 16 bases between them. The CDR3 covers 15 residues. The CDR3 bases are TGTGCCAGCAGCCCACCTTCGACAGGAAAAGAGACCCAGTACTTC. Protein: CASSPPSTGKETQYF.